What follows is one T cell receptor (beta chain) and its context. Antigen specificity is unknown. Per the germline V gene, CDR1 is SGHRS and CDR2 is YFSETQ. CDR3 length equals 15 residues. The trim removed 4 bases at V and 1 base at J, leaving 3 bases unmatched. Lesional scalp punch biopsies and peripheral blood came from alopecia areata patients. The sample originates from a study of CD8+ T cells in alopecia areata. Study context: A regimen of oral tofacitinib, 5 to 10 mg twice daily, was given to treated patients. After 6 to 18 months of tofacitinib, follow-up continued 6 months off drug. Overall study results and limits: Relative to mice, TCR sharing across patients was less clear, a difference possibly HLA-related.

Sequencing templates came from extracted RNA that was reverse transcribed into cDNA. Assay used: immunoSEQ multiplex PCR; TCRdb lists only in-frame clones, some missing. Of approximately 8,000 clones in the sample, about two thirds were seen once. The material sequenced was skin, taken at week 0. This clonotype was sampled from a human donor with alopecia areata. The gene calls are TRBV5-1 and TRBJ2-3; 10 positions match TRBD2. CDR3 coding DNA: TGCGCCAGCAGCAAGCTAGCGGGGGGCACAGATACGCAGTATTTT. Protein product: CASSKLAGGTDTQYF.